The 14 T cell receptor beta chains reported below all come from one sample, sequenced in a study of blood T cells in healthy people across ages. Primed by a sample-barcoded 5' primer and a J-beta primer mix, a second PCR proceeded for roughly 7 to 11 cycles. TCRdb processed the 5' RACE reads anew with MiXCR; each CDR3 protein has one entry. Of some 1.5 million distinct CDR3 sequences listed, roughly 28% were seen once; the top ten hold less than 9.5%. Sequencing used blood. The receptors originated from a woman under 40 in good health.

About this clonotype itself: One base away lies a much larger clone, so this may be a sequencing read error. V gene TRBV7-3 combines with J gene TRBJ2-1; D remains unclear. Deletions cut 2 bases from V and 8 bases from J, with 13 bases between. Germline V lookup: CDR1 SGHTA, CDR2 FQGTGA. The CDR3 is made up of 14 amino acids. This CDR3 is CASSLQLSADEQFF. CDR3 coding DNA: TGTGCCAGCAGCTTACAGTTGTCCGCTGATGAGCAGTTCTTC. Full variable domain (remainder filled in from reference TRBV7-3 and TRBJ2-1): GAGVSQTPSNKVTEKGKYVELRCDPISGHTALYWYRQSLGQGPEFLIYFQGTGAADDSGLPNDRFFAVRPEGSVSTLKIQRTERGDSAVYLCASSLQLSADEQFFGPGTRLTVL.

This clonotype was counted only a few times. This may be a read error, as it is one base from a much larger clone. The chain links TRBV14 to TRBJ1-2; no reliable D call. The ends were cut back, 4 bases at V and 4 bases at J, with 19 bases in the middle. The CDR3 consists of 16 residues. CDR1 and CDR2 from the germline V gene are SGHDN and FVKESK. Here the CDR3 reads CASSPDRTGALYGYTF. CDR3 in DNA: TGTGCCAGCAGCCCAGATCGTACGGGTGCACTCTATGGCTACACCTTC.

This clonotype was recorded at least ten times. The V gene is TRBV29-1, the J gene TRBJ2-7; D gene uncertain. V was shortened by 5 bases and J by 5 bases, with 7 bases between the two germline ends. CDR1 and CDR2 (germline): SQVTM, ANQGSEA. This CDR3 contains 10 residues. The CDR3 spells CSVRYDEQYF. The CDR3 region has the DNA TGCAGCGTTCGGTATGACGAGCAGTACTTC.

This clonotype was counted between two and nine times. The chain recombines TRBV3-1 with TRBJ2-3; TRBD2 matches 7 bases. V lost 7 bases to trimming and J lost 1 base; unmatched junction nucleotides: 17. This CDR3 is built from 18 residues. Germline CDR1 reads LGHDT; CDR2 reads YNNKEL (reference sequence). CDR3 nucleotide sequence: TGTGCCAGCACAACGACCCTAGGTGGGAGGGCCGGCACAGATACGCAGTATTTT. Encoded protein: CASTTTLGGRAGTDTQYF.

This clonotype has ten or more counts. Mismatch with germline at one junction end may stem from a read error. This sequence joins TRBV10-2 and TRBJ2-3; 7 nucleotides line up with TRBD1. This CDR3 has 13 residues. Germline V gene data show CDR1 as WSHSY and CDR2 as SAAADI. The DNA of the CDR3 is TGTGCCAGCAGTGAAGGGGGCGCAGATACGCAGTATTTT. Translation: CASSEGGADTQYF.

This clonotype was seen at least ten times. V usage is TRBV12-3 or TRBV12-4 and J usage is TRBJ2-4; D possibly corresponds to TRBD1 (6 bases). The J call is in doubt because the DNA end fits TRBJ2-7 better. CDR3 length: 12 amino acids. The CDR3 loop reads CASRTGTAEQYF. In nucleotides, the CDR3 is TGTGCCAGCAGAACAGGGACCGCCGAGCAGTACTTC.

CDR3 region: CASSLVSAQETQYF. The CDR3 nucleotides are TGTGCCAGCAGCTTAGTGTCAGCCCAAGAGACCCAGTACTTC. The V and J genes are TRBV7-2 and TRBJ2-5; D gene uncertain. V was pared by 1 base and J by 1 base, with 7 bases between. There are 14 residues in the CDR3. Germline V gives CDR1 SGHTA, CDR2 FQGNSA.

The V gene is TRBV20-1, the J gene TRBJ1-4, with D tentatively TRBD1 (5 bases). CDR3 length equals 11 residues. Germline assignment: CDR1 DFQATT and CDR2 SNEGSKA (reference sequence). V was clipped by 3 bases and J by 12 bases, with 11 bases between them. This CDR3 reads CSARGGVELFF. CDR3 nucleotides: TGCAGTGCTAGGGGGGGGGTGGAACTGTTTTTT.

This clonotype was observed once. The rearrangement links TRBV27 to TRBJ1-3; unclear D gene. The CDR3 spans 15 residues. The germline CDR1 and CDR2 sequences are MNHEY and SMNVEV (reference sequence). V was pared by 7 bases and J by 0 bases, with 13 bases between. The CDR3 sequence is CASIGRGTSGNTIYF. CDR3 nucleotides: TGTGCCAGCATCGGCAGAGGAACCTCTGGAAACACCATATATTTT.

V gene TRBV29-1 combines with J gene TRBJ1-1; maybe TRBD1 (5 bases). V lost 8 bases, J lost 1 base, and 23 bases lay in between. The CDR3 totals 16 residues. Germline CDR1 SQVTM, CDR2 ANQGSEA. The CDR3 loop is CSFGKGLIHRNTEAFF. DNA for the CDR3: TGCAGCTTCGGGAAGGGACTGATACATAGGAACACTGAAGCTTTCTTT. Full variable domain (missing parts from reference TRBV29-1 and TRBJ1-1): SAVISQKPSRDICQRGTSLTIQCQVDSQVTMMFWYRQQPGQSLTLIATANQGSEATYESGFVIDKFPISRPNLTFSTLTVSNMSPEDSSIYLCSFGKGLIHRNTEAFFGQGTRLTVV.

A remark on this clonotype: One junction end does not reproduce the germline sequence, and a read error may be involved. The chain uses TRBV12-3 or TRBV12-4 and TRBJ2-3, with D tentatively TRBD2 (6 bases). There are 16 residues in the CDR3. CDR3 loop: CASSPPAGGSADAQYF. DNA of the CDR3: TGTGCCAGCAGCCCGCCAGCGGGCGGTTCTGCAGATGCGCAGTATTTT.

This clonotype was seen a single time. This CDR3 is missing its conserved last phenylalanine or tryptophan, likely due to a read error. This chain joins TRBV20-1 and TRBJ2-7, with a weak D call TRBD1 (6 bases). Trimming removed 6 bases from V and 2 bases from J, with 14 bases in between. The germline CDR1 and CDR2 sequences are DFQATT and SNEGSKA (reference sequence). CDR3 length: 13 amino acids. The CDR3 coding sequence is TGCAGTGCGGCCCAACAGGGTACCTACGAGCAGTACTCC. Its translation is CSAAQQGTYEQYS.

This clonotype occurred a few times. The J gene is TRBJ2-1, the V gene TRBV20-1, with 11 bases identical to TRBD2. Germline values: CDR1 DFQATT, CDR2 SNEGSKA (reference sequence). V lost 6 bases, J lost 8 bases, and 9 bases stayed unmatched. This CDR3 has 14 amino acids. The CDR3 spells CSAKLAGDWDEQFF. In DNA, the CDR3 is TGCAGTGCAAAACTAGCGGGAGACTGGGATGAGCAGTTCTTC.

On this clonotype itself: Given a much more abundant clone one base away, this may be a read error. The CDR3 DNA follows: TGCGCCAGCAGCCAAGTGGGGACTAGCACAGATGCGCAGTATTTT. Protein: CASSQVGTSTDAQYF. The chain has TRBV4-1 and TRBJ2-3; 9 nucleotides line up with TRBD2. The CDR3 contains 15 residues. The germline gives CDR1 MGHRA, CDR2 YSYEKL.